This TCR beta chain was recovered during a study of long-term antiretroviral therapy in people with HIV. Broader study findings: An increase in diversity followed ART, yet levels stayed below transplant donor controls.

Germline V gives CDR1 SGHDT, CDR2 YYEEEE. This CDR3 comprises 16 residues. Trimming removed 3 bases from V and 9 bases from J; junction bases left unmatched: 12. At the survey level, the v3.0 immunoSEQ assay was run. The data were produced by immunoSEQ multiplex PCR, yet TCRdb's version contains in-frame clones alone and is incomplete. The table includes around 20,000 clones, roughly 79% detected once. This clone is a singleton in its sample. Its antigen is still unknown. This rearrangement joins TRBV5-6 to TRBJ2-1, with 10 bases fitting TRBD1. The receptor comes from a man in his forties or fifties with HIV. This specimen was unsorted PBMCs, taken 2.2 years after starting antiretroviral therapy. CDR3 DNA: TGTGCCAGCAGCTCTGGACAGGGGGGAATTTTTAGTGAGCAGTTCTTC. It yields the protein CASSSGQGGIFSEQFF.